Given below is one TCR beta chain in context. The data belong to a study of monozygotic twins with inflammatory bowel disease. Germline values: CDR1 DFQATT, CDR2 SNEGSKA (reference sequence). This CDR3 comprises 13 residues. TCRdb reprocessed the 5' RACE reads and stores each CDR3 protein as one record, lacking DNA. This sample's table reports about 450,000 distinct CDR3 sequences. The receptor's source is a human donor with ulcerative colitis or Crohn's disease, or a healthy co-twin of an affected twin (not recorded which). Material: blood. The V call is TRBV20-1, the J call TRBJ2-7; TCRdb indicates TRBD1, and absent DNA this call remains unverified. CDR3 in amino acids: CSARVGTKEEQYF.